A selection of T cell receptor beta chains follows, all from one sample in a study of molecular identifiers for immune sequencing clone quantification. TCRdb re-called the PCR reads with MiXCR, one entry per CDR3 protein. The table lists 550,000 to 750,000 distinct CDR3 sequences, 15% to 20% of them singletons. The sequencing input was naive CD8+ T cells from blood, with Jurkat cell RNA spiked in. These receptors were taken from a human donor in good health. Some libraries in this study had Jurkat cell RNA spiked in. Both conserved end residues are part of each CDR3. The D gene is left open where the match is weak. Some rows have no size entry. The others give once, few or many, or a class for an expanded clone.

d_gene	v_gene	abundance	len	j_gene	CDR3aa	CDR3nt
TRBD1	TRBV6-5	-	15	TRBJ1-1	CAGSYTTGLYTEAFF	TGTGCCGGCAGTTACACGACAGGGTTGTACACTGAAGCTTTCTTT
-	TRBV30	many	13	TRBJ1-5	CAWSGYSNQPQHF	TGTGCCTGGAGTGGGTATAGCAATCAGCCCCAGCATTTT
-	TRBV19	many	14	TRBJ2-7	CASSIAEDSYEQYF	TGTGCCAGTAGTATAGCTGAAGACTCCTACGAGCAGTACTTC
-	TRBV19	few	17	TRBJ1-6	CASSRPGTSSYNSPLHF	TGTGCCAGTAGCCGGCCGGGGACAAGCTCCTATAATTCACCCCTCCACTTT
-	TRBV7-9	-	15	TRBJ2-1	CASRHGLSSYNEQFF	TGTGCCAGCAGACACGGATTGAGCTCCTACAATGAGCAGTTCTTC
-	TRBV20-1	many	16	TRBJ2-7	CSARGHNRRGTYEQYF	TGCAGTGCTCGGGGTCACAACCGCCGAGGCACCTACGAGCAGTACTTC
TRBD1	TRBV20-1	few	15	TRBJ1-2	CSAPTPGQTGYGYTF	TGCAGTGCACCCACCCCGGGACAGACTGGCTATGGCTACACCTTC
TRBD1	TRBV5-6	-	18	TRBJ2-2	CASTQDRGLTINTGELFF	TGTGCCAGCACGCAAGACAGGGGCTTGACTATAAACACCGGGGAGCTGTTTTTT
-	TRBV6-5	many	15	TRBJ2-5	CASSLAFGGQETQYF	TGTGCCAGCAGCCTGGCCTTTGGGGGGCAAGAGACCCAGTACTTC
TRBD2	TRBV6-2/TRBV6-3	-	18	TRBJ2-7	CASSYTTSGRDDIYEQYF	TGTGCCAGCAGTTATACCACTAGCGGGAGGGATGACATCTACGAGCAGTACTTC
-	TRBV20-1	-	13	TRBJ2-7	CSARAGPSYEQYF	TGCAGTGCTAGAGCGGGGCCTTCCTACGAGCAGTACTTC
TRBD2	TRBV5-1	many	14	TRBJ2-5	CASSLASGEETQYF	TGCGCCAGCAGCTTGGCTAGCGGGGAAGAGACCCAGTACTTC
TRBD1	TRBV12-3/TRBV12-4	few	16	TRBJ2-1	CASSYSGGHGNNEQFF	TGTGCCAGCAGTTACTCAGGGGGCCACGGTAACAATGAGCAGTTCTTC
TRBD1	TRBV20-1	many	14	TRBJ1-1	CSARSGTGDTEAFF	TGCAGTGCTCGCTCCGGGACAGGGGACACTGAAGCTTTCTTT
-	TRBV25-1	many	10	TRBJ1-1	CASSGSEAFF	TGTGCCAGCAGTGGATCTGAAGCTTTCTTT
-	TRBV5-6	many	14	TRBJ1-2	CASSLRSSWRGYTF	TGTGCCAGCAGCTTGAGGTCAAGTTGGCGTGGCTACACCTTC
-	TRBV15	few	15	TRBJ2-7	CATSRDLHSSYEQYF	TGTGCCACCAGCAGAGATCTACACAGCTCCTACGAGCAGTACTTC
TRBD2	TRBV15	many	15	TRBJ2-4	CATSRTSVAKNIQYF	TGTGCCACCAGCCGGACTAGCGTGGCCAAAAACATTCAGTACTTC
-	TRBV5-1	-	14	TRBJ2-3	CASSLIGLRDTQYF	TGCGCCAGCAGCTTGATCGGTTTAAGAGATACGCAGTATTTT
TRBD2	TRBV14	many	17	TRBJ2-5	CASSPFGGAKIQETQYF	TGTGCCAGCAGCCCCTTCGGGGGGGCGAAAATCCAAGAGACCCAGTACTTC
-	TRBV5-6	-	17	TRBJ2-5	CASSLDYGSRGQETQYF	TGTGCCAGCAGCTTGGATTATGGGTCCAGGGGCCAAGAGACCCAGTACTTC
TRBD2	TRBV6-5	many	15	TRBJ2-1	CASSKLAYGRDEQFF	TGTGCCAGCAGTAAACTAGCGTACGGTCGGGATGAGCAGTTCTTC
-	TRBV4-1	many	15	TRBJ2-1	CASSQMTGRLGEQFF	TGCGCCAGCAGCCAAATGACTGGTCGTTTGGGTGAGCAGTTCTTC
TRBD1	TRBV24-1	many	16	TRBJ2-3	CATSERTGVGTDTQYF	TGTGCCACCAGTGAGCGGACAGGGGTTGGGACAGATACGCAGTATTTT
-	TRBV30	-	14	TRBJ2-7	CAWSVPPGLYEQYF	TGTGCCTGGAGTGTACCCCCGGGCCTCTACGAGCAGTACTTC
TRBD1	TRBV6-5	many	15	TRBJ2-7	CASSARDRWGYEQYF	TGTGCCAGCAGTGCACGGGACAGGTGGGGGTACGAGCAGTACTTC
TRBD1	TRBV28	many	15	TRBJ2-7	CASSFRGPRIYEQYF	TGTGCCAGCAGTTTCAGGGGGCCGAGAATCTACGAGCAGTACTTC
-	TRBV27	many	14	TRBJ1-2	CASSLRGEGYGYTF	TGTGCCAGCAGTTTAAGGGGGGAGGGCTATGGCTACACCTTC
TRBD1	TRBV6-5	-	15	TRBJ2-7	CASSHGQGTSYEQYF	TGTGCCAGCAGTCATGGACAGGGGACTTCCTACGAGCAGTACTTC
TRBD1	TRBV19	few	15	TRBJ2-7	CASSISSWTGDEQYF	TGTGCCAGTAGTATATCTTCCTGGACAGGGGACGAGCAGTACTTC
-	TRBV20-1	many	15	TRBJ2-3	CSAQRYPSRSDTQYF	TGCAGTGCACAGAGGTACCCTAGCAGATCAGATACGCAGTATTTT
-	TRBV11-2	-	15	TRBJ2-7	CASSPSAANAYEQYF	TGTGCCAGCTCACCATCGGCAGCGAATGCCTACGAGCAGTACTTC
-	TRBV20-1	many	12	TRBJ1-3	CSAIRSGNTIYF	TGCAGTGCAATCAGATCTGGAAACACCATATATTTT
-	TRBV12-3/TRBV12-4	many	15	TRBJ2-3	CASSLAWGVADTQYF	TGTGCCAGCAGTTTAGCGTGGGGGGTAGCAGATACGCAGTATTTT
-	TRBV27	many	14	TRBJ2-1	CASTYHGTHNEQFF	TGTGCCAGCACATACCACGGGACCCACAATGAGCAGTTCTTC
-	TRBV10-3	-	18	TRBJ1-1	CAISESSMGHNMNTEAFF	TGTGCCATCAGTGAGTCGAGTATGGGACACAACATGAACACTGAAGCTTTCTTT
-	TRBV21-1	many	21	TRBJ2-2	CASSKSVPVTGLAENTGELFF	TGTGCCAGCAGCAAATCGGTTCCGGTGACGGGACTAGCGGAGAACACCGGGGAGCTGTTTTTT
-	TRBV7-6	many	13	TRBJ2-3	CASSPGEGATQYF	TGTGCCAGCAGCCCAGGGGAGGGAGCTACGCAGTATTTT
-	TRBV10-2	-	18	TRBJ1-5	CASSESTGGHAGNQPQHF	TGCGCCAGCAGTGAGTCGACCGGAGGCCATGCGGGCAATCAGCCCCAGCATTTT
TRBD1	TRBV7-6	-	11	TRBJ1-2	CASSQGGVQTF	TGTGCCAGCAGCCAGGGGGGGGTTCAGACCTTC
TRBD2	TRBV7-3	many	15	TRBJ2-3	CASSPSGGSGDTQYF	TGTGCCAGCAGCCCCTCGGGCGGGAGTGGTGATACGCAGTATTTT
-	TRBV27	-	12	TRBJ2-7	CASSPRLGERYF	TGTGCCAGCAGTCCAAGGTTAGGCGAGCGGTACTTC
-	TRBV19	many	14	TRBJ2-7	CASSIRSRGYEQYF	TGTGCCAGTAGTATTCGGTCGAGGGGATACGAGCAGTACTTC
-	TRBV6-5	many	17	TRBJ1-6	CASSNLSPRAGNSPLHF	TGTGCCAGCAGCAACTTATCCCCGCGGGCTGGGAATTCACCCCTCCACTTT
-	TRBV14	many	17	TRBJ2-7	CASSRNLWARVSYEQYF	TGTGCCAGCAGCCGAAACCTCTGGGCCCGTGTTTCCTACGAGCAGTACTTC
TRBD1	TRBV4-3	many	15	TRBJ2-7	CASSQTTGGYHEQYF	TGCGCCAGCAGCCAAACGACAGGGGGCTATCACGAGCAGTACTTC
TRBD1	TRBV6-2/TRBV6-3	many	14	TRBJ2-7	CASSTGQGADEQYF	TGTGCCAGCAGCACGGGACAGGGGGCAGATGAGCAGTACTTC
-	TRBV28	many	15	TRBJ2-7	CASSDRDGWPYEQYF	TGTGCCAGCAGTGACCGGGACGGCTGGCCCTACGAGCAGTACTTC
TRBD2	TRBV11-2	many	15	TRBJ2-7	CASSLDQASGRAPYF	TGTGCCAGCAGCTTAGATCAAGCTAGCGGGAGGGCCCCGTACTTC